This T cell receptor (beta chain) stems from a study of breast tumors, draining lymph nodes, adjacent tissues. TCRdb processed the multiplex PCR reads anew with MiXCR; each CDR3 protein has one entry. The sample comprises under 150,000 distinct CDR3 sequences, about a fifth of which are singletons, and roughly 2.6% rests with the top ten. Breast cancer patients provided tissue from their axillary draining lymph nodes. Comments on this clonotype: The junction does not match germline at one end; this may be a read error.

Germline CDR1 DFQATT, CDR2 SNEGSKA (reference sequence). The CDR3 is made up of 13 amino acids. The material sequenced was axillary lymph node tissue. The TCR comes from a female donor with breast cancer. Some clones in this sample may be carry-over from other donors' samples. The rearrangement joins TRBV20-1 to TRBJ2-1, with D unclear. The DNA of the CDR3 is TGCAGTGCTAGTTGGATTAGCTACAGTGAGCAGTTCTTC. The encoded protein is CSASWISYSEQFF.